Shown below are 10 T cell receptor beta chains from a single sample sequenced in a study of T cell responses to AZD1222 COVID-19 vaccine. Assay used: immunoSEQ multiplex PCR; TCRdb lists only in-frame clones, some missing. Among about 73,000 clones listed, 60% to 85% were seen once. The source material was peripheral blood, sampled 28 days after the second AZD1222 dose. Receptors originate from an adult who received the AZD1222 COVID-19 vaccine.

The chain uses TRBV10-2 and TRBJ1-4; D is uncertain. V lost 6 bases and J 7 bases, leaving 12 bases between the germline ends. The germline CDR1 and CDR2 sequences are WSHSY and SAAADI. CDR3 length: 13 residues. The CDR3 nucleotides read TGCGCCAGCAGCGGCCAATTAGGTGAAAAACTGTTTTTT. It yields the protein CASSGQLGEKLFF.

The rearrangement joins TRBV10-3 to TRBJ2-7, with 9 bases fitting TRBD2. The CDR3 has 16 amino acids. The J segment lost 0 bases and the V segment lost 8 bases, leaving 11 bases of the junction unmatched. Germline lookup yields CDR1 ENHRY and CDR2 SYGVKD. This CDR3 reads CAIALPREGRSYEQYF. CDR3 DNA: TGTGCCATCGCACTCCCGCGGGAGGGCCGCTCCTACGAGCAGTACTTC.

About this clone itself: No conserved phenylalanine or tryptophan is present at the end of the CDR3, so a read error is the likely explanation. Because the CDR3's place on the DNA is in doubt, the DNA is left out and the CDR3 is given as listed by TCRdb. The chain couples TRBV21-1 to TRBJ1-5. TRBV21-1 is a recognized pseudogene. The CDR3 is 12 residues long, counting both termini. The CDR3: CASSKSRGNCAL.

The chain couples TRBV7-9 to TRBJ2-1; D remains unclear. The CDR3 spans 12 residues. With 7 bases removed from V and 3 bases from J, the gap between germline ends came to 7 bases. Germline V CDR1 and CDR2: SEHNR, FQNEAQ (reference sequence). CDR3 residues: CASIPDYNEQFF. DNA for the CDR3: TGTGCCAGCATTCCCGACTACAATGAGCAGTTCTTC.

The V gene is TRBV2, the J gene TRBJ2-1; 7 bases map to TRBD2. CDR1 SNHLY and CDR2 FYNNEI come from the germline V gene. There are 14 residues in the CDR3. V was pared by 4 bases and J by 2 bases, with 2 bases of the junction left unmatched. The CDR3 loop reads CASSVGGAYNEQFF. The DNA for the CDR3 is TGTGCCAGCAGTGTGGGAGGGGCCTACAATGAGCAGTTCTTC.

This rearrangement joins TRBV18 to TRBJ2-5; D is tentatively TRBD1 or TRBD2 (5 bases each). With 5 bases removed from V and 4 bases from J, the gap between germline ends came to 5 bases. This CDR3 region has 11 residues. CDR1 and CDR2 from the germline V gene are KGHSH and LQKENI. The CDR3 spells CASSGGETQYF. The CDR3 DNA reads TGTGCCAGCTCAGGGGGAGAGACCCAGTACTTC.

The J gene is TRBJ1-4, the V gene TRBV7-6; D unclear. Germline V gene sequence: CDR1 SGHVS, CDR2 FNYEAQ. Trimming left V 1 base short and J 4 bases short, with 22 bases between. The CDR3 has 19 amino acids. The CDR3 nucleotides are TGTGCCAGCAGCTTAGAGTTCCTCGGACTCTCCCCCCATAATGAAAAACTGTTTTTT. Its protein product is CASSLEFLGLSPHNEKLFF.

The chain employs TRBV10-3 and TRBJ2-4, with D tentatively TRBD1 (5 bases). The CDR3 has 13 amino acids. Germline CDR1 and CDR2: ENHRY and SYGVKD. V was shortened by 6 bases and J by 4 bases, with 10 bases between the two germline ends. The CDR3 reads CAISDSQKNIQYF. CDR3 coding DNA: TGTGCCATCAGCGACAGTCAAAAAAACATTCAGTACTTC.

This chain connects TRBV5-4 to TRBJ1-2; the match to TRBD1 covers 8 bases. Per germline, CDR1 SGHNT and CDR2 YYREEE (reference sequence). The CDR3 spans 14 residues. Trimming at V came to 4 bases and at J to 8 bases, leaving 10 bases not matched to a gene. CDR3 in amino acids: CASSTQGAPLGYTF. CDR3 sequence (DNA): TGTGCCAGCAGCACTCAGGGGGCGCCTTTAGGCTACACCTTC.

The chain combines TRBV20-1 with TRBJ1-1; D unresolved. Between the trimmed V and J ends, which lost 4 bases and 1 base, there was a span of 4 bases. The length of the CDR3 is 11 residues. Germline lookup yields CDR1 DFQATT and CDR2 SNEGSKA (reference sequence). In nucleotides, the CDR3 is TGCAGTGCTACCGGGAACACTGAAGCTTTCTTT. Protein: CSATGNTEAFF.